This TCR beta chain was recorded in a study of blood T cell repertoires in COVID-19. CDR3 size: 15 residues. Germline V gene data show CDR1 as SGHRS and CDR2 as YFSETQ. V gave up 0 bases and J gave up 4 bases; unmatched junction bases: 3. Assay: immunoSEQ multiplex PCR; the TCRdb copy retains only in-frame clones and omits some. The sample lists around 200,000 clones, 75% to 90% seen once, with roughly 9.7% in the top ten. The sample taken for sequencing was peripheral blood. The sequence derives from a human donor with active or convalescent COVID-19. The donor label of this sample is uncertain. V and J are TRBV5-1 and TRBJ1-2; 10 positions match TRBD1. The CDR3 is CASSLGQGAPYGYTF. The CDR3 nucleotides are TGCGCCAGCAGCTTGGGACAGGGGGCTCCCTATGGCTACACCTTC.